The 18 T cell receptor beta chains in this list originate from one sample, sequenced in a study of T cells in Graves' hyperthyroidism and ophthalmopathy. The TCR beta CDR3 regions underwent amplification using RNA transcripts as the source. Carried out on the TCR CDR3, a first-round RT-PCR used the HTBI primer set. A single record per CDR3 protein comes from TCRdb applying MiXCR to the multiplex PCR reads. Among hundreds of thousands of distinct CDR3 sequences listed, roughly 13% were seen once. Sequenced input: blood. Receptor source: a woman aged 18-30 years with Graves' hyperthyroidism.

The table lists this clonotype with many counts. CDR3 nucleotides: TGTGCCAGCAGCGTGGACATTTCGGAGACCCAGTACTTC. Its protein product is CASSVDISETQYF. The chain combines TRBV9 with TRBJ2-5, with D tentatively TRBD1 (5 bases). V was shortened by 2 bases and J by 5 bases, with 10 bases between the two germline ends. Germline V gives CDR1 SGDLS, CDR2 YYNGEE. The CDR3 is made up of 13 amino acids.

In this sample, this clonotype turned up many times. The chain is built from TRBV12-3 or TRBV12-4 and TRBJ1-1; D is perhaps TRBD1 (6 bases). Between the trimmed V and J ends, which lost 3 bases and 0 bases, there was a span of 14 bases. The CDR3 sequence is 16 residues long. The CDR3 loop reads CASSLVPGAMNTEAFF. CDR3 DNA sequence: TGTGCCAGCAGTTTGGTACCAGGGGCAATGAACACTGAAGCTTTCTTT.

In this sample, this clonotype turned up many times. The V gene is TRBV29-1, the J gene TRBJ1-1; D not certain. The germline V gene has CDR1 SQVTM and CDR2 ANQGSEA. V was shortened by 3 bases and J by 7 bases, with 15 bases between the two germline ends. CDR3 length: 13 residues. CDR3 in DNA: TGCAGCGTTGACCTCCTCGGTGGAAGTGAAGCTTTCTTT. It translates to CSVDLLGGSEAFF. The whole variable domain, remainder taken from reference TRBV29-1 and TRBJ1-1, is SAVISQKPSRDICQRGTSLTIQCQVDSQVTMMFWYRQQPGQSLTLIATANQGSEATYESGFVIDKFPISRPNLTFSTLTVSNMSPEDSSIYLCSVDLLGGSEAFFGQGTRLTVV.

This clonotype was seen ten or more times. The chain recombines TRBV6-1 with TRBJ2-7, with 10 bases identical to TRBD1. Trimming removed 6 bases from V and 5 bases from J; junction bases left unmatched: 7. The CDR3 is 14 residues long. In germline, CDR1 is MNHNS, CDR2 SASEGT. The CDR3 loop is CASRGAGQGDEQYF. Written as DNA, the CDR3 is TGTGCCAGCAGGGGGGCCGGACAGGGGGACGAGCAGTACTTC.

This clonotype was recorded at least ten times. The V and J genes are TRBV20-1 and TRBJ2-1, with D possibly TRBD1 on 6 matching bases. V dropped 3 bases and J dropped 2 bases, with 14 bases sitting between them. CDR1 DFQATT and CDR2 SNEGSKA come from the germline V gene (reference sequence). This CDR3 contains 15 residues. CDR3 amino acids: CSASPPGVTYNEQFF. CDR3 DNA sequence: TGCAGTGCTAGTCCCCCAGGGGTCACCTACAATGAGCAGTTCTTC.

This clonotype was found many times. This chain connects TRBV11-1 to TRBJ1-1; D might be TRBD1 (5 bases). V was shortened by 6 bases and J by 8 bases, with 16 bases between the two germline ends. Germline V gene lookup returns CDR1 SGHAT and CDR2 FQDESV (reference sequence). This CDR3 has 13 amino acids. This CDR3 reads CASRRGRSFEAFF. The CDR3 DNA reads TGTGCCAGCAGAAGGGGTCGGAGTTTCGAAGCTTTCTTT.

Details on this clonotype: This clone may be a read error of a much larger clone one base away. The J gene is TRBJ2-2, the V gene TRBV28; a possible D gene is TRBD2 (6 bases). Trimming left V 8 bases short and J 5 bases short, with 9 bases between. CDR1 is MDHEN and CDR2 is SYDVKM in the germline V gene. This CDR3 has 12 residues. CDR3: CASARGTGELFF. The CDR3, as DNA: TGTGCCAGCGCCCGGGGGACCGGGGAGCTGTTTTTT.

This clonotype has at least ten counts. The chain combines TRBV6-1 with TRBJ1-1; D remains unclear. V was clipped by 2 bases and J by 4 bases, with 11 bases between them. CDR1 is MNHNS, CDR2 SASEGT, per germline. The CDR3 runs 14 residues. CDR3 sequence (DNA): TGTGCCAGCAGTGAATCAGCTGGAGTCACTGAAGCTTTCTTT. This sequence encodes CASSESAGVTEAFF.

This clonotype has at least ten counts. V usage is TRBV11-2 and J usage is TRBJ1-4; weak D call: TRBD1 (6 bases). Trimming took 4 bases from V and 5 from J, leaving 17 bases between them. The CDR3 totals 16 residues. The germline gives CDR1 SGHAT, CDR2 FQNNGV. CDR3 DNA: TGTGCCAGCAGCTCATACCCGGGCAGGGGAAATGAAAAACTGTTTTTT. Amino acid sequence: CASSSYPGRGNEKLFF.

This clonotype was observed at least ten times. V is TRBV20-1 and J is TRBJ1-2; D is unresolved. Germline CDR1 DFQATT, CDR2 SNEGSKA (reference sequence). Trimming cost V 4 bases and J 9 bases, with 18 bases left between them. This CDR3 comprises 13 residues. Here the CDR3 reads CSATTRGAGSYTF. CDR3 nucleotide sequence: TGCAGTGCTACCACTCGGGGTGCCGGGAGCTACACCTTC.

The chain couples TRBV7-2 to TRBJ2-3, with D possibly TRBD2 on 6 matching bases. With 5 bases removed from V and 2 bases from J, the gap between germline ends came to 14 bases. Per germline, CDR1 SGHTA and CDR2 FQGNSA. The CDR3 is 15 amino acids. The CDR3 DNA is TGTGCCAGCAGCCCAGTAGCGGAATTCACAGATACGCAGTATTTT. This codes for CASSPVAEFTDTQYF.

This clonotype has ten or more counts. V usage is TRBV6-2 or TRBV6-3 and J usage is TRBJ1-5; the D is unclear. V was cut by 7 bases and J by 3 bases, with 16 bases left in between. The CDR3 has 15 residues. Germline V gives CDR1 MNHEY, CDR2 SVGEGT. CDR3 sequence reads: CASTLRQDYNQPQHF. The CDR3 region has the DNA TGTGCCAGCACCCTTAGGCAGGACTACAATCAGCCCCAGCATTTT.

This clonotype was counted many times. The chain links TRBV20-1 to TRBJ2-7; 7 positions match TRBD1. Trimming took 1 base from V and 7 from J; bases not matched to a gene: 1. The germline V gene encodes CDR1 DFQATT and CDR2 SNEGSKA (reference sequence). This CDR3 has 11 residues. In DNA, the CDR3 is TGCAGTGCTAGAGTCAGGGGGGAGCAGTACTTC. Translated: CSARVRGEQYF.

This clonotype was counted between two and nine times. V gene TRBV7-6 combines with J gene TRBJ2-1; the match to TRBD2 covers 14 bases. V lost 0 bases, J lost 6 bases, and 7 bases stayed unmatched. Germline assignment: CDR1 SGHVS and CDR2 FNYEAQ. The CDR3 is made up of 18 amino acids. CDR3 loop: CASSLATSGGAIGNEQFF. CDR3 sequence (DNA): TGTGCCAGCAGCTTAGCGACTAGCGGGGGGGCAATTGGCAATGAGCAGTTCTTC.

The rearrangement links TRBV6-2 or TRBV6-3 to TRBJ1-1, with a weak D call TRBD1 (6 bases). This CDR3 has 18 amino acids. The germline V gene encodes CDR1 MNHEY and CDR2 SVGEGT. Trimming took 2 bases from V and 0 from J, leaving 19 bases between them. The CDR3 DNA is TGTGCCAGCAGTTACCGGGGCAGGGGTGAAGTAATGAACACTGAAGCTTTCTTT. The encoded protein is CASSYRGRGEVMNTEAFF.

This sequence joins TRBV5-1 and TRBJ1-2, with D perhaps matching TRBD1 (6 bases). This CDR3 is built from 13 residues. CDR1 and CDR2 from the germline V gene are SGHRS and YFSETQ. The V end lost 3 bases, the J end lost 8 bases, and 14 bases lay between the germline ends. The CDR3 sequence: CASSSDSRSGYTF. The CDR3 bases are TGCGCCAGCAGCTCGGACAGTCGATCGGGCTACACCTTC.

This clonotype appeared many times. The chain is built from TRBV6-1 and TRBJ2-7, with D unresolved. The CDR3 has 14 residues. Germline CDR1 is MNHNS and CDR2 is SASEGT. V lost 5 bases and J lost 2, with 13 bases in between. The CDR3: CASSKSGLAYEQYF. CDR3 nucleotide sequence: TGTGCCAGCAGTAAATCAGGCTTAGCCTACGAGCAGTACTTC.

J is TRBJ1-2 and V is TRBV4-1, with D uncertain. Between the trimmed V and J ends, which lost 0 bases and 2 bases, there was a span of 10 bases. CDR1 and CDR2 from the germline V gene are MGHRA and YSYEKL. This CDR3 is built from 15 residues. CDR3 DNA sequence: TGCGCCAGCAGCCAAGATGCCCCGCCCAACTATGGCTACACCTTC. Its translation: CASSQDAPPNYGYTF.